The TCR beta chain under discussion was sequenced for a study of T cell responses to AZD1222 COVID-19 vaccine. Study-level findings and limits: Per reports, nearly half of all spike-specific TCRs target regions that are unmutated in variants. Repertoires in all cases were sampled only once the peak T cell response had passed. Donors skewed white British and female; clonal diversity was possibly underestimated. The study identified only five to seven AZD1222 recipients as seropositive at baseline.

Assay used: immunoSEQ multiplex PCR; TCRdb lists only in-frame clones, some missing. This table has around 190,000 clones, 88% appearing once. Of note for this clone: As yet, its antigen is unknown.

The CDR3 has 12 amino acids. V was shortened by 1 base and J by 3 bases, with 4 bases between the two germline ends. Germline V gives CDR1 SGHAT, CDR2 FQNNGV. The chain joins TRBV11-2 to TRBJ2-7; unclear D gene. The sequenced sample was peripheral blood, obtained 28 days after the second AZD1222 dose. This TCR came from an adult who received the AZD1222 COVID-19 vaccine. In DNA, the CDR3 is TGTGCCAGCAGCTTAGTAAGCTACGAGCAGTACTTC. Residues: CASSLVSYEQYF.